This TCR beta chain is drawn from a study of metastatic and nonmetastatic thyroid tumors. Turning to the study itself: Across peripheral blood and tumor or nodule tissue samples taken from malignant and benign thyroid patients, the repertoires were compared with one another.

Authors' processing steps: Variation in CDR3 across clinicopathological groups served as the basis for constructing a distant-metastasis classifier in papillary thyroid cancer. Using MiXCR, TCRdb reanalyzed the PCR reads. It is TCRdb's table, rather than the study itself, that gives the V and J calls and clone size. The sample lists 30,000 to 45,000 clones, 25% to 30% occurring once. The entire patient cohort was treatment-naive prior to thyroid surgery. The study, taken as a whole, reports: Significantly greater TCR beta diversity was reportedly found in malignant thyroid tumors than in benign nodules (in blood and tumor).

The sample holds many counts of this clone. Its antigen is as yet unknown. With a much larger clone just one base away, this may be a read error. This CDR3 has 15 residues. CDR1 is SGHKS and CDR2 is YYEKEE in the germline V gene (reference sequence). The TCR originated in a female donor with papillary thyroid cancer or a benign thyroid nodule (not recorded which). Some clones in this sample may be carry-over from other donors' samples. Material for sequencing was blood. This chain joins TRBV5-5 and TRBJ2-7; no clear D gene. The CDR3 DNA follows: TGTGCCAGCATCTTGTTAGGTGAGGTCTCCTACGAGCAGTACTTC. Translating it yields CASILLGEVSYEQYF. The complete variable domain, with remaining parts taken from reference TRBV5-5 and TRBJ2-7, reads DAGVTQSPTHLIKTRGQQVTLRCSPISGHKSVSWYQQVLGQGPQFIFQYYEKEERGRGNFPDRFSARQFPNYSSELNVNALLLGDSALYLCASILLGEVSYEQYFGPGTRLTVT.